This T cell receptor (beta chain) came from a study of T cell responses to AZD1222 COVID-19 vaccine. Only in-frame clones appear in the TCRdb table, and some are missing; sequencing was by immunoSEQ multiplex PCR. The table has around 130,000 clones, roughly 90% seen once. This clone has only one observation. The receptor was derived from an adult who received the AZD1222 COVID-19 vaccine. Sequenced here: peripheral blood, sampled 28 days after the second AZD1222 dose.

For the CDR3, the DNA is TGTGCCAGCAGTCCAACCGGTCTGGACACCGGGGAGCTGTTTTTT. Protein sequence: CASSPTGLDTGELFF. V usage is TRBV2 and J usage is TRBJ2-2; D gene unclear. The CDR3 length is 15 residues. The V and J ends lost 5 bases and 3 bases respectively, with 13 bases between them. Germline values: CDR1 SNHLY, CDR2 FYNNEI.